A single sample is the source of the 5 T cell receptor beta chains below, sequenced in a study of cytomegalovirus exposure and HLA in healthy donors. PCR was performed using 60 Vbeta and 13 Jbeta primers. Repertoires were generated with immunoSEQ multiplex PCR, while TCRdb's copy carries only in-frame clones and drops some. This table lists 56,000 or so clones. The specimen was PBMCs. The origin of the receptors is a female donor in good health and CMV-seronegative.

The V gene is TRBV4-2, the J gene TRBJ1-1, with D perhaps TRBD1 (6 bases). V was pared by 0 bases and J by 7 bases, with 24 bases between. The CDR3 has 18 residues. Germline CDR1 reads LGHNA; CDR2 reads YNFKEQ. Here the CDR3 DNA reads TGTGCCAGCAGCCAAGAATATAGTAGGCAGGGGTGGCGAAATGAAGCTTTCTTT. The encoded protein is CASSQEYSRQGWRNEAFF.

The J gene is TRBJ1-4, the V gene TRBV30; the D gene is possibly TRBD1 (5 bases). V lost 4 bases, J lost 3 bases, and 9 bases lay in between. The CDR3 runs to 13 residues. From germline, CDR1 is GTSNPN and CDR2 SVGIG (reference sequence). The CDR3 loop reads CAWKRQPNEKLFF. The CDR3 DNA reads TGTGCCTGGAAACGACAGCCTAATGAAAAACTGTTTTTT.

Comment on this clone: A read error may produce the germline difference seen at one junction end. This rearrangement joins TRBV7-7 to TRBJ2-7; 12 nucleotides agree with TRBD2. CDR1 and CDR2 (germline): SSHAT, FNYEAQ (reference sequence). This CDR3 contains 15 residues. The CDR3 sequence is CASSRPGLAGDEQYF. As DNA, the CDR3 is TGTGCTAGCAGCCGGCCGGGACTAGCGGGCGACGAGCAGTACTTC.

By frequency, this clone registers medium-sized. CDR3 DNA: TGTGCCAGCAGCAAGGGACAGGGGAGGGAGCAGTACTTC. Its protein product is CASSKGQGREQYF. The V and J genes are TRBV5-5 and TRBJ2-7; the match to TRBD1 covers 10 bases. Germline CDR1 reads SGHKS; CDR2 reads YYEKEE (reference sequence). Trimming at V came to 4 bases and at J to 7 bases, leaving 5 bases not matched to a gene. There are 13 residues in the CDR3.

J is TRBJ2-1 and V is TRBV30; TRBD2 aligns across 8 bases. This CDR3 is 17 amino acids long. V trimming: 0 bases; J trimming: 0 bases; junction bases outside the gene matches: 7. Germline V gene data show CDR1 as GTSNPN and CDR2 as SVGIG (reference sequence). The CDR3 region is CAWSVLAVQSSYNEQFF. The CDR3 DNA sequence: TGTGCCTGGAGTGTACTAGCGGTACAAAGCTCCTACAATGAGCAGTTCTTC.